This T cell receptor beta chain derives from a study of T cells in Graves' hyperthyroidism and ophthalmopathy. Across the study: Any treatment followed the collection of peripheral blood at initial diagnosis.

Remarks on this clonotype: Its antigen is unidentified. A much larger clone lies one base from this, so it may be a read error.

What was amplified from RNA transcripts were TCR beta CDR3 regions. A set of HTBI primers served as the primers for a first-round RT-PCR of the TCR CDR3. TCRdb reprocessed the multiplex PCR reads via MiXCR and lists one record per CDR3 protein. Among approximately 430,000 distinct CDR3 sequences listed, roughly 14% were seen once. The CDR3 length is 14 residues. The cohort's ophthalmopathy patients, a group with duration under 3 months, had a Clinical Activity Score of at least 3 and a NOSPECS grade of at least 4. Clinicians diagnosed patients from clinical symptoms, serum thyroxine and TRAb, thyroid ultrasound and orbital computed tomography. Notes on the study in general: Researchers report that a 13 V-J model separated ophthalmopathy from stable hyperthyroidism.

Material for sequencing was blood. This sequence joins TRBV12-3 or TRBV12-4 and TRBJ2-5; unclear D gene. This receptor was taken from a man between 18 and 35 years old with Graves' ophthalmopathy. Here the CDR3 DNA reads TGTGCCAGCAGTTTTAGTGCTGTCCAAAAGACCCAGTACTTC. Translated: CASSFSAVQKTQYF.